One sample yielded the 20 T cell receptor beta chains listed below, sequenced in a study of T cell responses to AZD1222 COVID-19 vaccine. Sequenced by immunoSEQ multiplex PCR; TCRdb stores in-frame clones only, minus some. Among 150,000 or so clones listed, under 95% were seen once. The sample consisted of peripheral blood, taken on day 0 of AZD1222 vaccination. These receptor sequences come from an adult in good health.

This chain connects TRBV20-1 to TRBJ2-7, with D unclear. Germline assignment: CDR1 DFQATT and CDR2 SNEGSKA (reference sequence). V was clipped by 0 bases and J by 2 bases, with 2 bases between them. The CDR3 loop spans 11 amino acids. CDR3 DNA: TGCAGTGCTAGAGAGACCTACGAGCAGTACTTC. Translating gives CSARETYEQYF.

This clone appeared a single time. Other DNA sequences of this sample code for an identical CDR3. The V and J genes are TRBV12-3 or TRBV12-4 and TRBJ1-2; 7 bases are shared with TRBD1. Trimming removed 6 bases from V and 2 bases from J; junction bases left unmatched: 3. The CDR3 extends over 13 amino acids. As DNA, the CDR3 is TGTGCCAGCAGCCCGGGACAGAACTATGGCTACACCTTC. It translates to CASSPGQNYGYTF.

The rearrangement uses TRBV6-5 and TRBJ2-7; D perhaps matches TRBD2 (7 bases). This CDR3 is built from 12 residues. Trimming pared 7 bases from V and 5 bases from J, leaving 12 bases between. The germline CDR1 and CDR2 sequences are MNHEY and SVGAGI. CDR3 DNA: TGTGCCAGCAATGGGGGGGGCCACGAGCAGTACTTC. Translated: CASNGGGHEQYF.

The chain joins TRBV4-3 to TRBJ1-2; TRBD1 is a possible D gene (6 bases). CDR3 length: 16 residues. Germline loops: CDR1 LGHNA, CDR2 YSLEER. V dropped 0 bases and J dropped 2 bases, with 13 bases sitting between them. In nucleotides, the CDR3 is TGCGCCAGCAGCCAAGAGGTCAGGGGCGGAAACTATGGCTACACCTTC. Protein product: CASSQEVRGGNYGYTF.

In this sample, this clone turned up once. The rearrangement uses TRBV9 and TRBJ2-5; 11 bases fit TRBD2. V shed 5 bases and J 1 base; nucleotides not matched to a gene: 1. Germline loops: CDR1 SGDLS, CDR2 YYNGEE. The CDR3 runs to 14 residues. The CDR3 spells CASSSGGGQETQYF. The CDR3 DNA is TGTGCCAGCAGTAGCGGGGGGGGCCAAGAGACCCAGTACTTC.

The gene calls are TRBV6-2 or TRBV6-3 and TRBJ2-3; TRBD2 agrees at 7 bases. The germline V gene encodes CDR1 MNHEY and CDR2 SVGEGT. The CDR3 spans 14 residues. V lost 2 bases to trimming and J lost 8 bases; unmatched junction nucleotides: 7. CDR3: CASSYRGRLGTQYF. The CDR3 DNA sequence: TGTGCCAGCAGTTACCGCGGGAGACTAGGTACGCAGTATTTT.

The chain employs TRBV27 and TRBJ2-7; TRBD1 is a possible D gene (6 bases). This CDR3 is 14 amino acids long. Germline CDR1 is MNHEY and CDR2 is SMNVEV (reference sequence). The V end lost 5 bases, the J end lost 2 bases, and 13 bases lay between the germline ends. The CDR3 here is CASSGAGETYEQYF. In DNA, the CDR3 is TGTGCCAGCAGTGGGGCAGGGGAAACCTACGAGCAGTACTTC.

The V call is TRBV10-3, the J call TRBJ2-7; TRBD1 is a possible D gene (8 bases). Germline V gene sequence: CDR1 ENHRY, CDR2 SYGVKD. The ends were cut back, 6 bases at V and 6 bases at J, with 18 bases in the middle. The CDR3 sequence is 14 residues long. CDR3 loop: CAIRRDRTGGEQYF. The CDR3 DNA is TGTGCCATCAGACGGGACAGGACGGGAGGCGAGCAGTACTTC.

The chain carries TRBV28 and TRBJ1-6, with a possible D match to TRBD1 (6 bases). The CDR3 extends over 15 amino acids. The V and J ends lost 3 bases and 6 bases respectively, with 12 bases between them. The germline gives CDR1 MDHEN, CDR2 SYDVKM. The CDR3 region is CASSLVGALNSPLHF. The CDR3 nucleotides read TGTGCCAGCAGTTTGGTGGGGGCCCTTAATTCACCCCTCCACTTT.

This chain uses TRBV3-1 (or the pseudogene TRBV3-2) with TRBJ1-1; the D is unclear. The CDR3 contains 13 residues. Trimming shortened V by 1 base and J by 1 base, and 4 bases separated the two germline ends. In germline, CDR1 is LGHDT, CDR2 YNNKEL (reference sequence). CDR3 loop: CASSQVENTEAFF. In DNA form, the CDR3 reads TGTGCCAGCAGCCAAGTAGAGAACACTGAAGCTTTCTTT.

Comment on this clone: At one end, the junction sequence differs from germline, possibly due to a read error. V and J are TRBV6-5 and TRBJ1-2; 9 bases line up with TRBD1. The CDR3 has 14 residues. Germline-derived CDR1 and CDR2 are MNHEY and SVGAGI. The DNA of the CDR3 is TGTGCCGGCAGTTACACCGGACAGGGGACTGGCTACACCTTC. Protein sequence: CAGSYTGQGTGYTF.

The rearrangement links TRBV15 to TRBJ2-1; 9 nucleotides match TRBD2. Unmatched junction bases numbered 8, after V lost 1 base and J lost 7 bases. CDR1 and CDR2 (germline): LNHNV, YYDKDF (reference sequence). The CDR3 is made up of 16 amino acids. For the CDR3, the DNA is TGTGCCACCAGCAGAGTAATGGCGGGAGGGCCTAATGAGCAGTTCTTC. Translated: CATSRVMAGGPNEQFF.

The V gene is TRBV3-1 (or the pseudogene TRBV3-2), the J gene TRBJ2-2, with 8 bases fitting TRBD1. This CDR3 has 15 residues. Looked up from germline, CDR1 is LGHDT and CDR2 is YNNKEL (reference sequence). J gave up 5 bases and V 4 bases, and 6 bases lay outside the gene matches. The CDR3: CASSPRGHLTGELFF. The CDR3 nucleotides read TGTGCCAGCAGCCCCAGGGGGCACTTAACCGGGGAGCTGTTTTTT.

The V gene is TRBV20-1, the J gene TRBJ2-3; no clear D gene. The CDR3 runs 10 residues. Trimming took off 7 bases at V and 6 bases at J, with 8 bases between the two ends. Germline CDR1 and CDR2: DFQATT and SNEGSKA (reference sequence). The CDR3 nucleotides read TGCAGTGGTTGGTTGGATACGCAGTATTTT. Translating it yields CSGWLDTQYF.

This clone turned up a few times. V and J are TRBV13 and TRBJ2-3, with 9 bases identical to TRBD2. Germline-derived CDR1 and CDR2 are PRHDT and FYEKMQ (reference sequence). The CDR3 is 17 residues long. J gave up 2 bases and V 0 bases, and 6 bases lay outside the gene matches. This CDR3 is CASSLGGLAGYTDTQYF. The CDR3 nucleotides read TGTGCCAGCAGCTTAGGGGGGCTAGCGGGATACACAGATACGCAGTATTTT.

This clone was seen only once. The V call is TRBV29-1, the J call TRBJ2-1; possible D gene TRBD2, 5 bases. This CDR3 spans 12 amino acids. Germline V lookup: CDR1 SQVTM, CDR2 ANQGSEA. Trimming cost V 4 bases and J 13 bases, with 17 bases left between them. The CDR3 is CSVAQLDLHQFF. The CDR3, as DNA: TGCAGCGTTGCACAACTAGACCTTCACCAGTTCTTC.

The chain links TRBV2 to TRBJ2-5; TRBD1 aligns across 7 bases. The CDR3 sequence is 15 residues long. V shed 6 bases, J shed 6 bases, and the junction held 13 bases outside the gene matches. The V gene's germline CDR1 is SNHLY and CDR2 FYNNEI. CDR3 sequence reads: CASSPRQGLGKTQYF. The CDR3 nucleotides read TGTGCCAGCAGCCCCCGACAGGGTTTAGGAAAGACCCAGTACTTC.

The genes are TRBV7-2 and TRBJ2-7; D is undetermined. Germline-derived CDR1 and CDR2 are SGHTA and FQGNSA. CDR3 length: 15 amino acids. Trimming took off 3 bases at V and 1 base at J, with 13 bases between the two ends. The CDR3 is CASSLETGYSYEQYF. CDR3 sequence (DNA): TGTGCCAGCAGCTTGGAGACGGGCTATTCCTACGAGCAGTACTTC.

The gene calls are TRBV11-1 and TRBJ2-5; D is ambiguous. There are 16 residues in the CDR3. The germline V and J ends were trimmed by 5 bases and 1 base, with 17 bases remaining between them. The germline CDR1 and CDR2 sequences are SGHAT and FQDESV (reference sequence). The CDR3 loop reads CASSPSRLEIQETQYF. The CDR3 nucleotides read TGTGCCAGCAGCCCCTCCCGACTGGAGATCCAAGAGACCCAGTACTTC.

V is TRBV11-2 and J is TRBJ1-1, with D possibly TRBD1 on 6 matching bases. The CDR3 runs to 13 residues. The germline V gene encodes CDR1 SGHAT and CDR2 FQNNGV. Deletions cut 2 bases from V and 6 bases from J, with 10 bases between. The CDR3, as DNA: TGTGCCAGCAGCTTAACAGGGTCTGCTGAAGCTTTCTTT. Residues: CASSLTGSAEAFF.